Here is one T cell receptor beta chain with its context. As yet, its antigen is unknown. Measured with immunoSEQ multiplex PCR; TCRdb has only the in-frame clones, and not every one. The repertoire holds some 100,000 clones, with approximately 88% as singletons. Collection occurred without any documented infections or immune events in donors. This sample was taken from a study of identifying expanded T cells in peripheral blood. Study results and limitations: Around 1.2 clones differed between technical replicates, versus approximately 17 and 20 over time. Two-week clone count variance significantly increased as total template count grew.

The sequencing sample was made of blood. This TCR came from a person between 18 and 75 years old in good health.

CDR3 bases: TGTGCCAGCAGCTTATTTGCCGGTAGCTCCTACAATGAGCAGTTCTTC. Its protein is CASSLFAGSSYNEQFF. The rearrangement uses TRBV7-9 and TRBJ2-1; D remains ambiguous. CDR3 size: 16 residues. Trimming pared 2 bases from V and 0 bases from J, leaving 11 bases between. Germline V CDR1 and CDR2: SEHNR, FQNEAQ (reference sequence). Looking up the rest from reference TRBV7-9 and TRBJ2-1 gives the full variable domain: DTGVSQNPRHKITKRGQNVTFRCDPISEHNRLYWYRQTLGQGPEFLTYFQNEAQLEKSRLLSDRFSAERPKGSFSTLEIQRTEQGDSAMYLCASSLFAGSSYNEQFFGPGTRLTVL.